This T cell receptor (beta chain) is drawn from a study of neoadjuvant anti-PD-1 for oral cavity cancer. Study-wide context: Around day 43, patients without progression received a fourth nivolumab dose before surgery.

Study-wide results and limits: Higher pretreatment blood Treg/Th17 ratios correlated with higher pretreatment blood and lower post-treatment tumor TCRbeta clonality.

Blood libraries mostly used roughly 520 ng genomic DNA, six replicates each. Produced via immunoSEQ multiplex PCR; TCRdb's table is partial and in-frame only. The sample consists of about 18,000 clones, approximately 70% of them appearing once. This clone was counted once. The antigen remains unidentified. The CDR3 totals 16 residues. Per germline, CDR1 MGHRA and CDR2 YSYEKL. Trimming took 0 bases from V and 9 from J, leaving 17 bases between them. The source of this sequence is a person aged 35-79 years with oral cavity squamous cell carcinoma. The starting material was PBMCs, obtained before nivolumab (anti-PD-1) treatment. The gene calls are TRBV4-1 and TRBJ1-4, with D perhaps matching TRBD1 (5 bases). CDR3 coding DNA: TGCGCCAGCAGCCAAGAGTGGGGCCCAGGGATGAAAAAACTGTTTTTT. It specifies CASSQEWGPGMKKLFF.